The 17 T cell receptor beta chains below all came from one sample that was sequenced in a study of T cell responses to AZD1222 COVID-19 vaccine. Using immunoSEQ multiplex PCR, the repertoire was profiled, and TCRdb retains in-frame clones only, with some absent. The sample holds around 160,000 clones, about 93% seen once. The source was peripheral blood, collected on day 0 of AZD1222 vaccination. Receptor source: an adult in good health.

V gene TRBV9 combines with J gene TRBJ1-5; the match to TRBD1 covers 7 bases. J gave up 4 bases and V 0 bases, and 4 bases lay outside the gene matches. The CDR3 extends over 15 amino acids. Germline V gene sequence: CDR1 SGDLS, CDR2 YYNGEE. This chain's CDR3 is CASSVGGTANQPQHF. In DNA form, the CDR3 reads TGTGCCAGCAGCGTAGGTGGGACAGCTAATCAGCCCCAGCATTTT.

DNA of the CDR3: TGTGCCAGCAGCCTCGACCTTCTAGCGGGGGGAGGTGATACGCAGTATTTT. Encoded protein: CASSLDLLAGGGDTQYF. The V gene is TRBV2, the J gene TRBJ2-3; 11 bases are a match to TRBD2. Germline-derived CDR1 and CDR2 are SNHLY and FYNNEI. The CDR3 extends over 17 amino acids. Trimming cost V 6 bases and J 6 bases; bases outside gene matches: 14.

The chain joins TRBV5-3 to TRBJ2-1; D is possibly TRBD1 (5 bases). TRBV5-3 is placed among ORFs of uncertain function. V was shortened by 4 bases and J by 10 bases, with 15 bases between the two germline ends. CDR3 length: 13 amino acids. The DNA of the CDR3 is TGTGCCAGAAGCATCCGACGGACAAGGGAGCAGTTCTTC. It is translated as CARSIRRTREQFF.

The CDR3 region has the DNA TGTGCCAGCAGTCGGGTGGATTGGGAGACCCAGTACTTC. This translates into CASSRVDWETQYF. The J gene is TRBJ2-5, the V gene TRBV28; D uncertain. The CDR3 consists of 13 residues. From germline, CDR1 is MDHEN and CDR2 SYDVKM. With 5 bases removed from V and 5 bases from J, the gap between germline ends came to 12 bases.

The gene calls are TRBV6-5 and TRBJ1-5; tentative D call: TRBD1 (5 bases). Germline V gives CDR1 MNHEY, CDR2 SVGAGI. V gave up 6 bases and J gave up 5 bases, with 17 bases separating them. This CDR3 is 15 amino acids long. CDR3 in amino acids: CASRTRETTYQPQHF. As DNA, the CDR3 is TGTGCCAGCAGGACCAGGGAGACCACCTATCAGCCCCAGCATTTT.

The chain carries TRBV25-1 and TRBJ2-2, with D perhaps TRBD1 (6 bases). Germline CDR1 reads MGHDK; CDR2 reads SYGVNS. V was cut by 3 bases and J by 2 bases, with 13 bases left in between. This CDR3 has 16 residues. In DNA, the CDR3 is TGTGCCAGCAGTGACCCCGGGACATTCAACACCGGGGAGCTGTTTTTT. It encodes CASSDPGTFNTGELFF.

The chain carries TRBV3-1 (or the pseudogene TRBV3-2) and TRBJ2-1; no firm D call. The CDR3 covers 13 residues. Germline loops: CDR1 LGHDT, CDR2 YNNKEL (reference sequence). Trimming pared 7 bases from V and 6 bases from J, leaving 13 bases between. CDR3 loop: CASTLLNSNEQFF. Written as DNA, the CDR3 is TGTGCCAGCACCCTCCTCAACTCCAATGAGCAGTTCTTC.

The chain links TRBV27 to TRBJ1-1; 10 bases map to TRBD1. This CDR3 is 15 amino acids long. The V segment lost 5 bases and the J segment 7 bases; nucleotides outside the gene matches: 10. Germline CDR1 MNHEY, CDR2 SMNVEV (reference sequence). The CDR3: CASSPFSTGGLEAFF. The CDR3 coding sequence is TGTGCCAGCAGTCCCTTTTCGACAGGGGGCCTTGAAGCTTTCTTT.

The V gene is TRBV19, the J gene TRBJ2-5; D call uncertain. The CDR3 is 13 amino acids. V lost 6 bases and J 2 bases, leaving 10 bases between the germline ends. Germline assignment: CDR1 LNHDA and CDR2 SQIVND (reference sequence). The CDR3 protein is CASSPDLQETQYF. As DNA, the CDR3 is TGTGCCAGTAGCCCGGATCTACAAGAGACCCAGTACTTC.

The V call is TRBV19, the J call TRBJ1-5; D is perhaps TRBD1 (5 bases). Trimming pared 4 bases from V and 1 base from J, leaving 17 bases between. The CDR3 has 17 residues. Germline CDR1 is LNHDA and CDR2 is SQIVND (reference sequence). The CDR3 DNA reads as TGTGCCAGTAGTAAGGGAGATCCTAGACAGAGCAATCAGCCCCAGCATTTT. It is translated as CASSKGDPRQSNQPQHF.

This chain joins TRBV27 and TRBJ2-5, with D possibly being TRBD1 (6 bases). This CDR3 contains 14 residues. Per germline, CDR1 MNHEY and CDR2 SMNVEV (reference sequence). Between the trimmed V and J ends, which lost 4 bases and 5 bases, there was a span of 14 bases. This CDR3 is CASSSARGSETQYF. The CDR3 DNA sequence: TGTGCCAGCAGTTCAGCGAGGGGGAGTGAGACCCAGTACTTC.

The chain links TRBV9 to TRBJ1-2; possible D gene TRBD1, 6 bases. This CDR3 comprises 14 residues. V dropped 5 bases and J dropped 0 bases, with 11 bases sitting between them. CDR1 is SGDLS and CDR2 is YYNGEE in the germline V gene. The CDR3: CASRRDTANYGYTF. For the CDR3, the DNA is TGTGCCAGCAGGCGGGACACCGCTAACTATGGCTACACCTTC.

J is TRBJ2-5 and V is TRBV7-2, with D maybe TRBD1 (5 bases). Between the trimmed V and J ends, which lost 3 bases and 3 bases, there was a span of 8 bases. The CDR3 contains 13 residues. The V gene's germline CDR1 is SGHTA and CDR2 FQGNSA. The CDR3 region is CASSFGREETQYF. The DNA for the CDR3 is TGTGCCAGCAGCTTCGGCAGGGAAGAGACCCAGTACTTC.

This rearrangement joins TRBV5-1 to TRBJ2-1; 8 bases are a match to TRBD1. Germline V gene data show CDR1 as SGHRS and CDR2 as YFSETQ. The CDR3 runs 16 residues. V lost 4 bases to trimming and J lost 6 bases; unmatched junction nucleotides: 12. In DNA, the CDR3 is TGCGCCAGCAGCCCGCCTACAGGGGGAAAAGTCAATGAGCAGTTCTTC. It codes for CASSPPTGGKVNEQFF.

The chain recombines TRBV11-2 with TRBJ1-4; the match to TRBD1 covers 7 bases. Germline values: CDR1 SGHAT, CDR2 FQNNGV. The CDR3 has 15 residues. With 1 base clipped from V and 5 bases from J, the junction kept 4 bases outside the gene matches. The CDR3 is CASSLAGGSNEKLFF. CDR3 DNA: TGTGCCAGCAGCTTAGCAGGGGGATCAAATGAAAAACTGTTTTTT.

This chain uses TRBV9 with TRBJ2-1, with D perhaps TRBD1 (5 bases). Germline assignment: CDR1 SGDLS and CDR2 YYNGEE. Deletions cut 1 base from V and 0 bases from J, with 20 bases between. The CDR3 length is 19 residues. For the CDR3, the DNA is TGTGCCAGCAGCGTATACCCCGGAGTAGGGGCGAGCTCCTACAATGAGCAGTTCTTC. This gives the protein CASSVYPGVGASSYNEQFF.

This clone occurred once. V gene TRBV19 combines with J gene TRBJ1-5, with a possible D match to TRBD1 (5 bases). The CDR3 runs 17 residues. Per germline, CDR1 LNHDA and CDR2 SQIVND (reference sequence). The V and J ends lost 3 bases and 7 bases respectively, with 22 bases between them. The CDR3 sequence: CASSIWSSRAGSQPQHF. DNA for the CDR3: TGTGCCAGTAGTATCTGGTCCTCCAGGGCGGGAAGCCAGCCCCAGCATTTT.